This T cell receptor beta chain was retrieved from a study of cytomegalovirus exposure and HLA in healthy donors. Sequencing was performed with immunoSEQ multiplex PCR; in TCRdb, only in-frame clones are kept and a portion is missing. The sample has 250,000 to 350,000 clones, approximately 88% seen once; the top ten hold roughly 0.96%. The study, taken as a whole, reports: Across donors, most TCRs were seen rarely, yet some public ones were widespread. TCR clusters originating in the first cohort tended to co-occur in the approximately 120 validation repertoires, according to a later analysis.

Germline lookup yields CDR1 LNHDA and CDR2 SQIVND (reference sequence). Trimming removed 5 bases from V and 2 bases from J, with 16 bases in between. The CDR3 extends over 17 amino acids. About this clone: Its cognate antigen is unknown.

Input material: PBMCs. The sequence derives from a man aged 25 to 45 in good health and CMV-seronegative. V and J are TRBV19 and TRBJ2-6, with TRBD1 as a possible D gene (5 bases). DNA of the CDR3: TGTGCCAGTAGTCGACCCGGTCGCAGGGCTGGGGCCAACGTCCTGACTTTC. It codes for CASSRPGRRAGANVLTF.